A single sample gave rise to the 29 T cell receptor beta chains below, sequenced in a study of OX40 agonist ivuxolimab in advanced cancers. Sequencing was performed with immunoSEQ multiplex PCR; in TCRdb, only in-frame clones are kept and a portion is missing. Of about 95,000 clones in the sample, roughly 88% were seen once. Source: CD4+ or CD8+ T cells sorted from blood, taken in a trial of the OX40 agonist ivuxolimab. These receptors were taken from an adult with an advanced solid tumor such as melanoma, head and neck, liver or kidney cancer.

This clone was counted once. This chain links TRBV28 with TRBJ2-2; TRBD2 agrees at 8 bases. This CDR3 region has 20 residues. V shed 3 bases and J 1 base; nucleotides not matched to a gene: 16. The germline V gene has CDR1 MDHEN and CDR2 SYDVKM. The CDR3: CASSFCLPRGRFVNTGELFF. The CDR3 nucleotides read TGTGCCAGCAGTTTTTGTCTTCCTCGCGGGAGGTTCGTGAACACCGGGGAGCTGTTTTTT.

Worth noting for this clone: A much larger clone sits a single nucleotide away, making a read error possible. V is TRBV7-3 and J is TRBJ2-6; no definite D call. The ends were cut back, 1 base at V and 0 bases at J, with 1 base in the middle. In germline, CDR1 is SGHTA, CDR2 FQGTGA. This CDR3 has 14 residues. The CDR3 sequence: CASSLSSGANVLTF. In DNA, the CDR3 is TGTGCCAGCAGCTTAAGCTCTGGGGCCAACGTCCTGACTTTC.

The gene calls are TRBV28 and TRBJ2-5; 9 bases are shared with TRBD1. V dropped 5 bases and J dropped 5; count of bases not matched to a gene: 9. Germline V gene sequence: CDR1 MDHEN, CDR2 SYDVKM. This CDR3 is built from 15 residues. The CDR3 here is CASSLNRGLYETQYF. CDR3 DNA: TGTGCCAGCAGTCTCAACAGGGGGCTTTATGAGACCCAGTACTTC.

This chain links TRBV29-1 with TRBJ2-7; the match to TRBD2 covers 12 bases. V lost 5 bases and J lost 1; bases outside the gene matches: 6. The germline CDR1 and CDR2 sequences are SQVTM and ANQGSEA. This CDR3 has 15 residues. In DNA, the CDR3 is TGCAGCGTTACCCGACTAGCGGGAGTGTCCTACGAGCAGTACTTC. Translation: CSVTRLAGVSYEQYF.

The chain uses TRBV19 and TRBJ2-7; 10 bases are a match to TRBD2. Germline assignment: CDR1 LNHDA and CDR2 SQIVND (reference sequence). The CDR3 is made up of 13 amino acids. V lost 6 bases to trimming and J lost 5 bases; unmatched junction nucleotides: 4. CDR3 protein: CASSQREGDEQYF. The CDR3 DNA reads TGTGCCAGTAGCCAGCGGGAGGGGGACGAGCAGTACTTC.

This clone showed up just a few times. This sequence joins TRBV5-8 and TRBJ1-1, with D unclear. Germline-derived CDR1 and CDR2 are SGHTS and YDEGEE. The CDR3 runs to 13 residues. Trimming removed 0 bases from V and 4 bases from J, with 7 bases in between. The CDR3 DNA reads as TGTGCCAGCAGCTTGGTGCAGAGCACTGAAGCTTTCTTT. As protein: CASSLVQSTEAFF.

The chain employs TRBV7-2 and TRBJ2-1; 7 bases map to TRBD2. The germline V gene has CDR1 SGHTA and CDR2 FQGNSA. The V segment lost 6 bases and the J segment 7 bases; nucleotides outside the gene matches: 12. The CDR3 extends over 15 amino acids. The CDR3 here is CASSPGGGRRNEQFF. CDR3 in DNA: TGTGCCAGCAGTCCAGGTGGCGGGAGAAGGAATGAGCAGTTCTTC.

Points on this clone: Other nucleotide sequences from this sample produce the same CDR3. The chain employs TRBV30 and TRBJ2-5, with a tentative D call TRBD1 (6 bases). Germline CDR1 and CDR2: GTSNPN and SVGIG (reference sequence). Trimming took off 2 bases at V and 4 bases at J, with 17 bases between the two ends. The CDR3 has 15 amino acids. CDR3 protein: CAWSPYNRVSETQYF. CDR3 DNA: TGTGCCTGGAGTCCCTATAACAGGGTATCAGAGACCCAGTACTTC.

V and J are TRBV5-4 and TRBJ1-1, with D perhaps TRBD1 (6 bases). The germline V gene encodes CDR1 SGHNT and CDR2 YYREEE (reference sequence). Deletions cut 4 bases from V and 0 bases from J, with 16 bases between. CDR3 length equals 16 residues. The CDR3 region is CASSPGGGTLNTEAFF. The CDR3 DNA is TGTGCCAGCAGCCCCGGGGGGGGGACATTGAACACTGAAGCTTTCTTT.

V and J are TRBV7-2 and TRBJ2-2; no reliable D call. CDR1 and CDR2 (germline): SGHTA, FQGNSA. V dropped 2 bases and J dropped 1 base, with 5 bases sitting between them. CDR3 length equals 14 residues. CDR3 residues: CASSLRMNTGELFF. The CDR3 DNA reads as TGTGCCAGCAGCTTACGGATGAACACCGGGGAGCTGTTTTTT.

V is TRBV7-8 and J is TRBJ2-2; D ambiguous. The germline gives CDR1 SGHVS, CDR2 FQNEAQ. Trimming pared 5 bases from V and 3 bases from J, leaving 7 bases between. The length of the CDR3 is 13 residues. Here the CDR3 DNA reads TGTGCCAGCAGCCTCACTGACACCGGGGAGCTGTTTTTT. It translates to CASSLTDTGELFF.

This clone was seen a few times. V usage is TRBV4-1 and J usage is TRBJ2-7; no firm D call. CDR1 and CDR2 from the germline V gene are MGHRA and YSYEKL. The ends were cut back, 5 bases at V and 4 bases at J, with 9 bases in the middle. There are 12 residues in the CDR3. CDR3 in amino acids: CASSFDGYEQYF. In nucleotides, the CDR3 is TGCGCCAGCAGCTTCGATGGGTACGAGCAGTACTTC.

This chain uses TRBV11-2 with TRBJ2-1, with D hard to call. V lost 7 bases, J lost 7 bases, and 17 bases lay in between. The CDR3 runs to 14 residues. Germline V gene sequence: CDR1 SGHAT, CDR2 FQNNGV. CDR3 amino acids: CASTPLRALNEQFF. DNA of the CDR3: TGTGCCAGCACCCCCCTCCGGGCTCTTAATGAGCAGTTCTTC.

The V call is TRBV7-2, the J call TRBJ2-1; a weak D match, TRBD2 (5 bases). CDR3 length equals 12 residues. Germline-derived CDR1 and CDR2 are SGHTA and FQGNSA. V was clipped by 5 bases and J by 7 bases, with 9 bases between them. The CDR3 bases are TGTGCCAGCAGCCGAGGGTTTAATGAGCAGTTCTTC. It codes for CASSRGFNEQFF.

The V gene is TRBV30, the J gene TRBJ1-2; D may be TRBD1 (5 bases). The CDR3 covers 13 residues. V lost 2 bases and J lost 2, with 9 bases in between. Germline loops: CDR1 GTSNPN, CDR2 SVGIG (reference sequence). DNA of the CDR3: TGTGCCTGGAGTCTGACAGCGAACTATGGCTACACCTTC. The encoded protein is CAWSLTANYGYTF.

J is TRBJ1-6 and V is TRBV11-2, with 8 bases aligning to TRBD1. Germline V gene sequence: CDR1 SGHAT, CDR2 FQNNGV. Trimming took 7 bases from V and 5 from J; bases not matched to a gene: 7. The CDR3 has 15 amino acids. CDR3 sequence (DNA): TGTGCCAGCAACCCGGACAGGGTCCATAATTCACCCCTCCACTTT. Protein: CASNPDRVHNSPLHF.

The rearrangement joins TRBV6-1 to TRBJ1-4, with TRBD1 identical over 12 bases. The CDR3 is made up of 15 amino acids. CDR1 is MNHNS, CDR2 SASEGT, per germline. With V trimmed by 6 bases and J by 8 bases, 7 bases remained unmatched. The CDR3 protein is CASRPGTGGTEKLFF. The CDR3 bases are TGTGCCAGCAGACCCGGGACAGGGGGCACGGAAAAACTGTTTTTT.

The CDR3 loop reads CASSSEGARNYEQYF. The CDR3 nucleotides are TGTGCCAGCAGTTCAGAGGGGGCACGTAACTACGAGCAGTACTTC. The V call is TRBV6-6, the J call TRBJ2-5; TRBD1 matches 7 bases. Matching the DNA end better, TRBJ2-7 makes the J call doubtful. Germline CDR1 reads MNHNY; CDR2 reads SVGAGI (reference sequence). The CDR3 is 15 residues long.

The chain joins TRBV4-1 to TRBJ2-7; possible D gene TRBD2, 5 bases. Per germline, CDR1 MGHRA and CDR2 YSYEKL. V was cut by 4 bases and J by 4 bases, with 14 bases left in between. CDR3 length equals 14 residues. The DNA of the CDR3 is TGCGCCAGCAGCCCGAATTTACTAGTGTACGAGCAGTACTTC. Amino acids: CASSPNLLVYEQYF.

V usage is TRBV6-1 and J usage is TRBJ2-5, with 7 bases aligning to TRBD2. This CDR3 is 12 amino acids long. Germline V gives CDR1 MNHNS, CDR2 SASEGT. V was pared by 3 bases and J by 5 bases, with 0 bases of the junction left unmatched. CDR3 residues: CASSEGGETQYF. The CDR3 region has the DNA TGTGCCAGCAGTGAGGGGGGGGAGACCCAGTACTTC.

The rearrangement uses TRBV5-1 and TRBJ2-5; 7 bases map to TRBD1. The DNA end is a closer match to TRBJ2-7, so the J assignment may be wrong. The CDR3 length is 15 residues. The germline V gene has CDR1 SGHRS and CDR2 YFSETQ. CDR3 in DNA: TGCGCCAGCAGCCCCGAGACAGGGCCTACCTACGAGCAGTACTTC. Amino acids: CASSPETGPTYEQYF.

V and J are TRBV28 and TRBJ1-1; D gene unclear. The CDR3 is 11 amino acids. Germline-derived CDR1 and CDR2 are MDHEN and SYDVKM. Trimming took 6 bases from V and 6 from J, leaving 8 bases between them. In DNA, the CDR3 is TGTGCCAGCAGGTCCGAGCCTGAAGCTTTCTTT. Translating it yields CASRSEPEAFF.

The chain joins TRBV7-2 to TRBJ2-7; possible D gene TRBD1, 5 bases. The ends were cut back, 6 bases at V and 5 bases at J, with 14 bases in the middle. This CDR3 has 13 amino acids. Germline assignment: CDR1 SGHTA and CDR2 FQGNSA. The CDR3 DNA reads TGTGCCAGCAGGACAGCCGTGGGCCACGAGCAGTACTTC. Translating it yields CASRTAVGHEQYF.

This clone was seen a handful of times. The rearrangement links TRBV28 to TRBJ1-1; tentative D call: TRBD1 (6 bases). The CDR3 totals 16 residues. Germline V gives CDR1 MDHEN, CDR2 SYDVKM. The V end was cut by 8 bases, the J end by 0 bases, with 19 bases between. CDR3 protein: CASGQPRQAVNTEAFF. CDR3 coding DNA: TGTGCCAGCGGTCAACCGAGACAGGCGGTGAACACTGAAGCTTTCTTT.

The chain is built from TRBV27 and TRBJ2-7; D perhaps matches TRBD1 (5 bases). The V end lost 2 bases, the J end lost 0 bases, and 11 bases lay between the germline ends. The CDR3 is 15 amino acids. The germline gives CDR1 MNHEY, CDR2 SMNVEV (reference sequence). CDR3: CASSLRGPSSYEQYF. The CDR3 DNA sequence: TGTGCCAGCAGTTTAAGGGGCCCGAGCTCCTACGAGCAGTACTTC.

The chain employs TRBV28 and TRBJ1-5; D is unclear. Germline V gene sequence: CDR1 MDHEN, CDR2 SYDVKM. V gave up 6 bases and J gave up 6 bases, with 21 bases separating them. The CDR3 covers 16 residues. Here the CDR3 reads CASRSTAIGGIQPQHF. The DNA of the CDR3 is TGTGCCAGCAGGTCGACGGCAATTGGTGGAATTCAGCCCCAGCATTTT. Drawing the rest from reference TRBV28 and TRBJ1-5, the complete variable domain is DVKVTQSSRYLVKRTGEKVFLECVQDMDHENMFWYRQDPGLGLRLIYFSYDVKMKEKGDIPEGYSVSREKKERFSLILESASTNQTSMYLCASRSTAIGGIQPQHFGDGTRLSIL.

A few counts support this clone. The V and J genes are TRBV6-5 and TRBJ1-6, with no clear D. The V end was cut by 7 bases, the J end by 4 bases, with 8 bases between. CDR1 and CDR2 from the germline V gene are MNHEY and SVGAGI. The CDR3 is 13 amino acids. The CDR3, as DNA: TGTGCCAGCAAGCCAGGTTATAATTCACCCCTCCACTTT. It codes for CASKPGYNSPLHF.

The CDR3 DNA reads TGTGCCAGCAGGGGGCGAACCGGGGAGCTGTTTTTT. Translated, it gives CASRGRTGELFF. J is TRBJ2-2 and V is TRBV7-9, with a weak D call TRBD1 (5 bases). The CDR3 contains 12 residues. The germline gives CDR1 SEHNR, CDR2 FQNEAQ (reference sequence). Trimming removed 6 bases from V and 5 bases from J, with 7 bases in between.

The chain couples TRBV7-2 to TRBJ2-7; D possibly matches TRBD1 or TRBD2 (5 bases each). The CDR3 has 14 amino acids. Germline V gives CDR1 SGHTA, CDR2 FQGNSA. The germline V and J ends were trimmed by 8 bases and 5 bases, with 19 bases remaining between them. The CDR3 here is CASSGQSRGNEQYF. CDR3 bases: TGTGCCAGCTCGGGGCAGAGTAGAGGGAACGAGCAGTACTTC.